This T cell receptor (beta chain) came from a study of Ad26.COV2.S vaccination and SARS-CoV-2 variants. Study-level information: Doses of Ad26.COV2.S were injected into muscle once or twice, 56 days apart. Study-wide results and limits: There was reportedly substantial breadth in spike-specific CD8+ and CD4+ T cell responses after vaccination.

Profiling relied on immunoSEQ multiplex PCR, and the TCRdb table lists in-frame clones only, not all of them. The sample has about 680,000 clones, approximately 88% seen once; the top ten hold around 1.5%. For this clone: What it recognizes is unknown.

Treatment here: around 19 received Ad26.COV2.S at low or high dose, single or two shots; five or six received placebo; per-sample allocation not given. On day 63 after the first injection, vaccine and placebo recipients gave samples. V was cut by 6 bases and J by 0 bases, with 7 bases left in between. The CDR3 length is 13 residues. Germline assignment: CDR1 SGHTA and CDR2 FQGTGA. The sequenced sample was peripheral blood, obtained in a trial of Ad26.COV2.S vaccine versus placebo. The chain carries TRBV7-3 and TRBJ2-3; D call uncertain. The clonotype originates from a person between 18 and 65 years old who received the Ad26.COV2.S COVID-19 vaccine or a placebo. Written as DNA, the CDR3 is TGTGCCAGCAGAGAATCTAGCACAGATACGCAGTATTTT. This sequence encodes CASRESSTDTQYF.